This T cell receptor beta chain was captured by sequencing in a study of blood T cells in healthy people across ages. The second PCR ran roughly 6 to 11 cycles with a sample-barcoded 5' primer and J-beta primers. MiXCR, applied by TCRdb to the 5' RACE reads, yields one record per CDR3 protein. The sample lists 1,500,000 or so distinct CDR3 sequences; about 45% were seen once. The sequence came from a woman younger than 30 in good health. Sequenced sample: blood.

The CDR3 bases are TGCGCCAGCAGCCAAGAAAGGGGAACAATTCAGTCCGAGACCCAGTACTTC. It codes for CASSQERGTIQSETQYF. The V and J genes are TRBV4-3 and TRBJ2-5; D possibly corresponds to TRBD1 (5 bases). V was cut by 0 bases and J by 5 bases, with 19 bases left in between. The CDR3 is 17 residues long. From germline, CDR1 is LGHNA and CDR2 YSLEER.